These T cell receptor beta chains were read from a single sample in a study of cytomegalovirus exposure and HLA in healthy donors. The assay was immunoSEQ multiplex PCR, and TCRdb's table has in-frame clones only and misses some. The repertoire has 97,000 or so clones, about 90% of them found once; the top ten carry 5.5% to 7%. The sequenced sample was PBMCs. Source of these receptors: a man between 18 and 35 years old in good health and CMV-seropositive. The CDR3 runs from the conserved cysteine through the conserved F or W. The D gene is left open where the match is weak. A row's size may be missing; if present it is once, few, many or a size class.

size	J	D	V	CDR3	DNA
.	TRBJ1-1	TRBD1	TRBV5-1	CASSSVTGGVQEAFF	TGCGCCAGCAGCTCCGTGACAGGGGGCGTCCAGGAAGCTTTCTTT
.	TRBJ2-7	TRBD2	TRBV11-3	CASSLFGLAGKYEQYF	TGTGCCAGCAGCTTATTCGGACTAGCGGGAAAGTACGAGCAGTACTTC
.	TRBJ2-1	.	TRBV4-3	CASSQEVGSYNEQFF	TGCGCCAGCAGCCAAGAGGTCGGCTCCTACAATGAGCAGTTCTTC
.	TRBJ2-3	.	TRBV19	CASSDAARGTDTQYF	TGTGCCAGTAGTGACGCGGCCCGGGGTACAGATACGCAGTATTTT
.	TRBJ1-1	TRBD1	TRBV29-1	CSVDRGTNTEAFF	TGCAGCGTAGACAGGGGGACAAACACTGAAGCTTTCTTT
.	TRBJ2-1	TRBD2	TRBV19	CATNEREGLTYNEQFF	TGTGCCACGAACGAGCGGGAGGGCCTGACCTACAATGAGCAGTTCTTC
once	TRBJ2-7	.	TRBV4-1	CASSQVLRVRTYEQYF	TGCGCCAGCAGCCAAGTTTTGCGGGTCCGGACCTACGAGCAGTACTTC
.	TRBJ2-5	.	TRBV7-2	CASSFQGIETQYF	TGTGCCAGCAGCTTTCAGGGAATAGAGACCCAGTACTTC
once	TRBJ2-1	.	TRBV5-1	CASSPTSTQLASNEQFF	TGCGCCAGCAGCCCGACCTCAACACAATTAGCGAGCAATGAGCAGTTCTTC
.	TRBJ1-2	.	TRBV5-4	CASSIGQIGGYTF	TGTGCCAGCAGCATAGGACAGATTGGCGGCTACACCTTC
.	TRBJ2-5	TRBD1	TRBV5-4	CASSPEDRAETQYF	TGTGCCAGCAGCCCGGAGGACAGGGCCGAGACCCAGTACTTC
.	TRBJ2-3	TRBD1	TRBV9	CASTPGTATDTQYF	TGTGCCAGCACCCCTGGGACAGCCACAGATACGCAGTATTTT
.	TRBJ2-7	TRBD1	TRBV6-1	CASSAPGQGAGEQYF	TGTGCCAGCAGTGCCCCGGGACAGGGGGCGGGCGAGCAGTACTTC
.	TRBJ1-1	.	TRBV11-1	CASSFDTEAFF	TGTGCCAGCAGCTTCGACACTGAAGCTTTCTTT
.	TRBJ2-5	.	TRBV20-1	CSAIGRETQYF	TGCAGTGCTATAGGGAGAGAGACCCAGTACTTC
.	TRBJ1-5	.	TRBV6-1	CASSDQGFQPQHF	TGTGCCAGCAGTGACCAGGGATTCCAGCCCCAGCATTTT
.	TRBJ1-1	.	TRBV5-4	CASSPITEYTEAFF	TGTGCCAGCAGCCCGATTACAGAGTACACTGAAGCTTTCTTT
few	TRBJ2-7	.	TRBV2	CASSENRAPYEQYF	TGTGCCAGCAGTGAAAACAGGGCGCCCTACGAGCAGTACTTC
once	TRBJ2-1	.	TRBV6-5	CASSYRRMGKGEQFF	TGTGCCAGCAGTTACCGGAGGATGGGGAAAGGTGAGCAGTTCTTC
once	TRBJ1-2	.	TRBV7-9	CASSLALDSSGYTF	TGTGCCAGCAGCTTAGCGCTAGACAGCTCTGGCTACACCTTC
few	TRBJ1-2	.	TRBV18	CASSPRDTTNYGYTF	TGTGCCAGCTCACCGAGGGACACCACAAACTATGGCTACACCTTC
.	TRBJ1-1	.	TRBV4-3	CASSDSMNTEAFF	TGCGCCAGCAGCGACAGCATGAACACTGAAGCTTTCTTT
.	TRBJ2-1	TRBD1	TRBV10-1	CASSARDRYNEQFF	TGCGCCAGCAGTGCTAGGGACAGGTACAATGAGCAGTTCTTC
.	TRBJ2-7	TRBD2	TRBV4-3	CASSRELAGGYEQYF	TGCGCCAGCAGCCGAGAATTAGCGGGGGGTTACGAGCAGTACTTC
.	TRBJ2-1	TRBD2	TRBV10-1	CASSPRLAGENEQFF	TGCGCCAGCAGTCCTAGACTAGCGGGAGAAAATGAGCAGTTCTTC
once	TRBJ2-2	TRBD2	TRBV11-3	CASSLGLGLAGVATGELFF	TGTGCCAGCAGCTTAGGTCTGGGACTAGCGGGAGTGGCCACCGGGGAGCTGTTTTTT
once	TRBJ1-5	.	TRBV7-9	CASSLGADNQPQHF	TGTGCCAGCAGCTTAGGGGCAGACAATCAGCCCCAGCATTTT
.	TRBJ2-7	.	TRBV4-1	CASSQDLTGVSYEQYF	TGCGCCAGCAGCCAAGATTTGACGGGAGTATCCTACGAGCAGTACTTC
.	TRBJ2-3	TRBD2	TRBV6-6	CASSQGTSGSTSQYF	TGTGCCAGCAGTCAAGGGACTAGCGGGAGTACTTCGCAGTATTTT
.	TRBJ2-1	.	TRBV28	CASGLLYNEQFF	TGTGCTTCCGGACTCCTCTACAATGAGCAGTTCTTC
.	TRBJ2-3	TRBD1	TRBV4-2	CASSPDRVVGDTQYF	TGTGCCAGCAGCCCCGACAGGGTTGTGGGAGATACGCAGTATTTT
.	TRBJ2-1	TRBD2	TRBV5-1	CASSGTREVSYNEQFF	TGCGCCAGCAGCGGGACGCGGGAGGTCTCCTACAATGAGCAGTTCTTC
.	TRBJ2-5	TRBD2	TRBV11-2	CASSPGGAPGTQYF	TGTGCCAGCAGCCCGGGAGGGGCGCCGGGGACCCAGTACTTC
.	TRBJ2-3	.	TRBV7-7	CASSPNGLSSTDTQYF	TGTGCCAGCAGCCCCAATGGACTCTCAAGCACAGATACGCAGTATTTT
.	TRBJ2-7	.	TRBV7-2	CASLVVGGPYEQYF	TGTGCCAGCCTCGTCGTGGGTGGGCCCTACGAGCAGTACTTC
.	TRBJ2-7	.	TRBV28	CASSLGVTYEQYF	TGTGCCAGCAGTTTGGGAGTAACCTACGAGCAGTACTTC
once	TRBJ1-4	.	TRBV2	CASSDWAAGEKLFF	TGTGCCAGCAGTGATTGGGCCGCTGGTGAAAAACTGTTTTTT
once	TRBJ2-7	.	TRBV5-1	CASSFGQGLSYEQYF	TGCGCCAGCAGCTTTGGTCAGGGCCTCTCCTACGAGCAGTACTTC
.	TRBJ1-2	.	TRBV19	CASSLGQTYGYTF	TGTGCCAGTAGCTTAGGACAGACCTATGGCTACACCTTC
.	TRBJ2-3	TRBD2	TRBV11-3	CASSLASGSSDTQYF	TGTGCCAGCAGCTTGGCTAGCGGGAGCTCAGATACGCAGTATTTT
.	TRBJ2-5	.	TRBV6-6	CASSYSALQGETQYF	TGTGCCAGCAGTTACTCAGCCCTACAGGGAGAGACCCAGTACTTC
.	TRBJ1-2	TRBD1	TRBV29-1	CSVEPQQGIDGYTF	TGCAGCGTTGAACCCCAACAGGGGATCGATGGCTACACCTTC
.	TRBJ2-3	.	TRBV18	CASSPMGGETTDTQYF	TGTGCCAGCTCACCAATGGGCGGGGAAACCACAGATACGCAGTATTTT
.	TRBJ2-3	TRBD2	TRBV7-2	CASSLGASGGTPLDTQYF	TGCGCCAGCAGCTTAGGGGCGAGCGGGGGGACTCCGTTAGATACGCAGTATTTT
.	TRBJ2-7	TRBD1	TRBV6-5	CASSYYRGGSGEYF	TGTGCCAGCAGTTACTACAGGGGTGGGAGTGGAGAGTACTTC
.	TRBJ2-7	TRBD2	TRBV7-3	CASSPGLAGVHEQYF	TGTGCCAGCAGCCCTGGGCTAGCGGGAGTACACGAGCAGTACTTC
once	TRBJ1-1	.	TRBV2	CASRSEGTEAFF	TGTGCCAGCAGGAGCGAGGGTACGGAAGCTTTCTTT
.	TRBJ1-1	.	TRBV6-5	CASSYSMLQTEAFF	TGTGCCAGCAGTTACTCGATGTTACAGACTGAAGCTTTCTTT
.	TRBJ1-6	.	TRBV25-1	CASSVGGRDNSPLHF	TGTGCCAGCAGTGTGGGGGGGAGGGATAATTCACCCCTCCACTTT
.	TRBJ2-1	TRBD2	TRBV13	CASSSLAGGWVGEQFF	TGTGCCAGCAGCTCCCTAGCGGGAGGGTGGGTGGGTGAGCAGTTCTTC
once	TRBJ2-7	.	TRBV19	CASSGRQLSYEQYF	TGTGCCAGTAGCGGGAGACAGTTATCCTACGAGCAGTACTTC
.	TRBJ2-5	.	TRBV27	CASSLQLGALYF	TGTGCCAGCAGCCTCCAATTGGGGGCCCTATACTTC
.	TRBJ2-1	TRBD1	TRBV7-2	CASSLRTGVVADEQFF	TGTGCCAGCAGCTTACGTACAGGGGTCGTTGCGGATGAGCAGTTCTTC
.	TRBJ2-1	TRBD2	TRBV19	CASSMRLAGGRGEQFF	TGTGCCAGTAGTATGAGACTAGCGGGAGGGCGGGGTGAGCAGTTCTTC
.	TRBJ1-1	TRBD1	TRBV2	CASRPTGGADTEAFF	TGTGCCAGCAGGCCCACAGGGGGCGCGGACACTGAAGCTTTCTTT
.	TRBJ2-2	TRBD2	TRBV12-5	CASVQLAGGTGELFF	TGTGCTAGTGTCCAACTAGCGGGAGGGACCGGGGAGCTGTTTTTT